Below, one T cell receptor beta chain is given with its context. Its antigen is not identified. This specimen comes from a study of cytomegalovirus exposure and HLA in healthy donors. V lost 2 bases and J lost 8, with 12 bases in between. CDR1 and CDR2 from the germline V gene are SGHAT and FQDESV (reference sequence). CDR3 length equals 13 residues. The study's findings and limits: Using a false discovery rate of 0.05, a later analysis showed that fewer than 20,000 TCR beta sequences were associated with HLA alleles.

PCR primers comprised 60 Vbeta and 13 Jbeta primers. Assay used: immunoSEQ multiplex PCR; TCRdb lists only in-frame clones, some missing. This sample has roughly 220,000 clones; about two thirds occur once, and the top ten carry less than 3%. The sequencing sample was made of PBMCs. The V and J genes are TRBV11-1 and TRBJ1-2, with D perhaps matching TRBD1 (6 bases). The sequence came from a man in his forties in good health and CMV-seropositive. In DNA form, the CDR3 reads TGTGCCAGCAGCTTAATTCAGGGGAACGGCTACACCTTC. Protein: CASSLIQGNGYTF.